These 3 T cell receptor beta chains originate from one sample sequenced in a study of blood T cell repertoires in COVID-19. Sequencing used immunoSEQ multiplex PCR; TCRdb keeps in-frame clones, though not all of them. The table lists about 26,000 clones, approximately 72% of them singletons. The source material was peripheral blood. These receptors originate from a man between 60 and 70 years old with active or convalescent COVID-19.

The chain recombines TRBV12-5 with TRBJ2-7, with TRBD1 identical over 10 bases. This CDR3 contains 17 residues. Unmatched junction bases numbered 6, after V lost 0 bases and J lost 1 base. CDR1 and CDR2 (germline): LGHNT, FRNRAP. Here the CDR3 reads CASGLVRDRGRSYEQYF. CDR3 DNA sequence: TGTGCTAGTGGTTTGGTACGGGACAGGGGCAGGTCCTACGAGCAGTACTTC.

V gene TRBV13 combines with J gene TRBJ2-5; a weak D match, TRBD2 (6 bases). Germline CDR1 is PRHDT and CDR2 is FYEKMQ (reference sequence). The V gene lost 5 bases and the J gene lost 2 bases, with 12 bases spanning the gap. The CDR3 totals 14 residues. The CDR3 bases are TGTGCCAGCAGCCAGCTGGGGGGTCAAGAGACCCAGTACTTC. Translating gives CASSQLGGQETQYF.

The chain combines TRBV5-4 with TRBJ1-3; a weak D match, TRBD1 (6 bases). CDR1 is SGHNT, CDR2 YYREEE, per germline (reference sequence). The V gene lost 0 bases and the J gene lost 2 bases, with 6 bases spanning the gap. The CDR3 is 14 amino acids. CDR3 coding DNA: TGTGCCAGCAGCTTGGGACAGGCTGGAAACACCATATATTTT. Translated: CASSLGQAGNTIYF.